Here is one T cell receptor beta chain with its context. What it binds is unknown. Trimming shortened V by 0 bases and J by 7 bases, and 13 bases separated the two germline ends. CDR1 and CDR2 (germline): MNHEY, SMNVEV (reference sequence). This CDR3 spans 14 amino acids. This entry is derived from a study of cytomegalovirus exposure and HLA in healthy donors. Study-level background: Out of approximately 170 million T cells, an earlier analysis found roughly 100 million unique TCR beta sequences in total. Regarding the study as a whole: Per a prior analysis, the majority of TCR beta V segments were productive roughly 87% or roughly 30% of the time. Analyses of presence and absence presupposed an approximately uniform sequencing depth across donors.

PCR employed 60 Vbeta and 13 Jbeta primers. The repertoire was sequenced with immunoSEQ multiplex PCR; TCRdb's copy has only in-frame clones and lacks some. The sample shows some 240,000 clones, about 78% of them seen only once. This TCR was recovered from a male donor in good health and CMV-seronegative. The sequencing input was PBMCs. The chain uses TRBV27 and TRBJ2-7, with TRBD2 as a possible D gene (5 bases). CDR3 DNA sequence: TGTGCCAGCAGTTTATCGGGCGGGCTCGGGGAGCAGTACTTC. As protein: CASSLSGGLGEQYF.